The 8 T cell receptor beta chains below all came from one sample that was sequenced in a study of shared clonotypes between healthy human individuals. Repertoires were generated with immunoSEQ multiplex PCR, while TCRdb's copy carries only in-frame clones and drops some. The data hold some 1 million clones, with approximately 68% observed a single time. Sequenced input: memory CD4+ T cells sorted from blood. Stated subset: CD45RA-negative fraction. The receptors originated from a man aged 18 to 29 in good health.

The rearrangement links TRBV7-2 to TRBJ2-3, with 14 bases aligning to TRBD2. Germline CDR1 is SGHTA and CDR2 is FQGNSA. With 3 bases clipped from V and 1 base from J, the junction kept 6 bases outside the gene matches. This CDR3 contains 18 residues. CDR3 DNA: TGTGCCAGCAGCTTTGGACTAGCGGGGGGTTCTGGCACAGATACGCAGTATTTT. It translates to CASSFGLAGGSGTDTQYF. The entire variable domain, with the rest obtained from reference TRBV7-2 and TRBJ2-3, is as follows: GAGVSQSPSNKVTEKGKDVELRCDPISGHTALYWYRQSLGQGLEFLIYFQGNSAPDKSGLPSDRFSAERTGGSVSTLTIQRTQQEDSAVYLCASSFGLAGGSGTDTQYFGPGTRLTVL.

The CDR3 coding sequence is TGCGCCAGCAGCTTGACACAGCTTAACACTGAAGCTTTCTTT. This encodes CASSLTQLNTEAFF. This sequence joins TRBV5-1 and TRBJ1-1; D is unclear. CDR1 and CDR2 from the germline V gene are SGHRS and YFSETQ. Trimming shortened V by 1 base and J by 2 bases, and 9 bases separated the two germline ends. This CDR3 has 14 residues.

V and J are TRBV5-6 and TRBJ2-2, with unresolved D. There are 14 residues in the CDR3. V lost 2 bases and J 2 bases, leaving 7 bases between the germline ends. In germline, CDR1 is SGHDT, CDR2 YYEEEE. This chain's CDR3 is CASSLRVNTGELFF. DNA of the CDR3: TGTGCCAGCAGCTTACGAGTAAACACCGGGGAGCTGTTTTTT.

CDR3 in amino acids: CASSPGTSGGKPEFF. The CDR3 bases are TGTGCCAGCAGTCCCGGGACTAGCGGGGGCAAACCAGAGTTCTTC. This chain uses TRBV6-5 with TRBJ2-1; 14 bases fit TRBD2. The CDR3 contains 15 residues. Germline CDR1 and CDR2: MNHEY and SVGAGI. J gave up 14 bases and V 5 bases, and 11 bases lay outside the gene matches.

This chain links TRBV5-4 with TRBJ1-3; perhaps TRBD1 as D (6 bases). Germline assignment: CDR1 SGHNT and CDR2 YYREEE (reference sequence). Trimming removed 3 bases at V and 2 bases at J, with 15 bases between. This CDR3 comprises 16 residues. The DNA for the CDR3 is TGTGCCAGCAGCTCCGAAGGGGGTCCCACTGGAAACACCATATATTTT. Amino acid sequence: CASSSEGGPTGNTIYF.

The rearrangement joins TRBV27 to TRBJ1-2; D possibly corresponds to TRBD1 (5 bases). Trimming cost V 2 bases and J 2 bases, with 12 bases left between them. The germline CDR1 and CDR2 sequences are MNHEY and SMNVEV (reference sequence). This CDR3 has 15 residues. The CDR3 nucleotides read TGTGCCAGCAGTTTAAATGGGTGGGGGAACTATGGCTACACCTTC. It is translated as CASSLNGWGNYGYTF.

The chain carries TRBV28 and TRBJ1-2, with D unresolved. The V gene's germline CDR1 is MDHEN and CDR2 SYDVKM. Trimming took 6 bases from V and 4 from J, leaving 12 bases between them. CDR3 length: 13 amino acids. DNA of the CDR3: TGTGCCAGCAGCCCCCTATCGTCCTATGGCTACACCTTC. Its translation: CASSPLSSYGYTF.

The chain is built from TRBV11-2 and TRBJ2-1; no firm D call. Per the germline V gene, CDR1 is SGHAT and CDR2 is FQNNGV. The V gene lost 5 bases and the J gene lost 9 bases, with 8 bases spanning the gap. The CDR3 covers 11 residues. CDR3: CASSRSPEQFF. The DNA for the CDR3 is TGTGCCAGCAGCCGTTCACCTGAGCAGTTCTTC.